The 22 T cell receptor beta chains below come from one sample, sequenced in a study of CD8 T cells in ankylosing spondylitis. One entry per CDR3 protein results from TCRdb running MiXCR on the 5' RACE reads. This sample has 150,000 to 200,000 distinct CDR3 sequences, with roughly 18% found just once. The sample comprised blood, either unsorted or a sorted T cell fraction (not recorded which). Receptor source: a male donor with ankylosing spondylitis or in good health (not recorded which).

V gene TRBV27 combines with J gene TRBJ2-7; D unclear. Trimming took off 4 bases at V and 2 bases at J, with 9 bases between the two ends. Germline CDR1 and CDR2: MNHEY and SMNVEV (reference sequence). This CDR3 contains 13 residues. The CDR3 here is CASSSFSTYEQYF. The CDR3 bases are TGTGCCAGCAGTTCTTTTTCAACCTACGAGCAGTACTTC.

The chain has TRBV29-1 and TRBJ2-5; TRBD2 agrees at 10 bases. The V gene's germline CDR1 is SQVTM and CDR2 ANQGSEA. The CDR3 is 13 residues long. J was trimmed by 9 bases and V by 3 bases; bases with no gene match: 7. DNA of the CDR3: TGCAGCGTTGAGTCTAGCGGGAGATTCTCCCAGTACTTC. Protein: CSVESSGRFSQYF.

This clonotype appeared once. The rearrangement uses TRBV7-2 and TRBJ2-3; perhaps TRBD2 as D (5 bases). The CDR3 is 13 amino acids. CDR1 is SGHTA, CDR2 FQGNSA, per germline. The V end was cut by 1 base, the J end by 5 bases, with 7 bases between. The CDR3 region has the DNA TGTGCCAGCAGCTTAGACCGGGGAGATACGCAGTATTTT. Protein: CASSLDRGDTQYF.

The table lists this clonotype with many counts. This CDR3 is CASSPGYDQPQHF. CDR3 nucleotides: TGTGCCAGCAGCCCCGGGTATGATCAGCCCCAGCATTTT. The chain uses TRBV7-8 and TRBJ1-5; D is ambiguous. The germline V gene has CDR1 SGHVS and CDR2 FQNEAQ. The V gene lost 5 bases and the J gene lost 5 bases, with 10 bases spanning the gap. This CDR3 is 13 amino acids long. Full variable domain (remainder filled in from reference TRBV7-8 and TRBJ1-5): GAGVSQSPRYKVAKRGQDVALRCDPISGHVSLFWYQQALGQGPEFLTYFQNEAQLDKSGLPSDRFFAERPEGSVSTLKIQRTQQEDSAVYLCASSPGYDQPQHFGDGTRLSIL.

This clonotype was counted many times. The V call is TRBV20-1, the J call TRBJ2-2, with a weak D call TRBD2 (5 bases). Germline CDR1 reads DFQATT; CDR2 reads SNEGSKA (reference sequence). V was trimmed by 0 bases and J by 5 bases, leaving 13 bases between them. The CDR3 is 15 residues long. The CDR3 DNA reads as TGCAGTGCTAGAGACCGGGGAGTCGGGACCGGGGAGCTGTTTTTT. Protein product: CSARDRGVGTGELFF.

Comments on this clonotype: This could be a read error, since a much larger clone is one nucleotide away. The chain has TRBV10-3 and TRBJ2-5; 7 bases are shared with TRBD1. The CDR3 is made up of 15 amino acids. Germline CDR1 reads ENHRY; CDR2 reads SYGVKD. For the CDR3, the DNA is TGTGACATCAGTGAGGCCAGGGACAGTAGGGAGACCCAGTACTTC. Its protein product is CDISEARDSRETQYF.

About this clonotype: Germline and junction disagree at one end, which may indicate a read error. This rearrangement joins TRBV5-1 to TRBJ2-6, with a possible D match to TRBD2 (5 bases). The CDR3 totals 16 residues. The germline gives CDR1 SGHRS, CDR2 YFSETQ. Written as DNA, the CDR3 is TGCGCCAGCAGCTCCATACCGGGATCTGCGGCCAACGTCCTGACTTTC. It encodes CASSSIPGSAANVLTF.

This clonotype was seen at least ten times. The CDR3 loop reads CASSPTAATALHF. The DNA of the CDR3 is TGCGCCAGCAGCCCGACGGCTGCGACGGCCCTCCACTTT. The V and J genes are TRBV5-1 and TRBJ1-6; no clear D gene. CDR3 size: 13 residues. The V end lost 4 bases, the J end lost 14 bases, and 16 bases lay between the germline ends. The germline V gene has CDR1 SGHRS and CDR2 YFSETQ.

This clonotype was recorded at least ten times. This chain uses TRBV5-1 with TRBJ2-2; D is ambiguous. Germline V gene lookup returns CDR1 SGHRS and CDR2 YFSETQ. The CDR3 loop spans 14 amino acids. With 0 bases removed from V and 5 bases from J, the gap between germline ends came to 8 bases. CDR3: CASSLEGQTGELFF. The CDR3 coding sequence is TGCGCCAGCAGCTTGGAAGGCCAAACCGGGGAGCTGTTTTTT.

This clonotype was observed at least ten times. V usage is TRBV20-1 and J usage is TRBJ1-5; tentatively, D is TRBD1 (6 bases). The CDR3 runs to 12 residues. Trimming pared 6 bases from V and 7 bases from J, leaving 13 bases between. The V gene's germline CDR1 is DFQATT and CDR2 SNEGSKA (reference sequence). The CDR3 loop is CSARTGNQPQHF. The CDR3 coding sequence is TGCAGTGCCCGAACAGGGAACCAGCCCCAGCATTTT.

This rearrangement joins TRBV5-6 to TRBJ2-1, with 14 bases lining up with TRBD2. This CDR3 is 18 amino acids long. Germline CDR1 reads SGHDT; CDR2 reads YYEEEE. V shed 6 bases and J 3 bases; nucleotides not matched to a gene: 11. The CDR3 sequence is CASTPGLAGERVYNEQFF. DNA for the CDR3: TGTGCCAGCACCCCGGGACTAGCGGGAGAACGGGTCTACAATGAGCAGTTCTTC. Combining the CDR3 with reference TRBV5-6 and TRBJ2-1 gives the whole variable domain DAGVTQSPTHLIKTRGQQVTLRCSPKSGHDTVSWYQQALGQGPQFIFQYYEEEERQRGNFPDRFSGHQFPNYSSELNVNALLLGDSALYLCASTPGLAGERVYNEQFFGPGTRLTVL.

This clonotype was seen at least ten times. This chain uses TRBV12-3 or TRBV12-4 with TRBJ2-3; no clear D gene. Trimming shortened V by 3 bases and J by 4 bases, and 8 bases separated the two germline ends. This CDR3 is 13 amino acids long. The CDR3 spells CASSFRTADTQYF. Here the CDR3 DNA reads TGTGCCAGCAGTTTTAGGACGGCAGATACGCAGTATTTT.

This clonotype was observed many times. At one boundary the junction diverges from the germline segment, which might be a read error. The chain combines TRBV13 with TRBJ1-1; possible D gene TRBD1, 5 bases. This CDR3 spans 14 amino acids. Per germline, CDR1 PRHDT and CDR2 FYEKMQ (reference sequence). In nucleotides, the CDR3 is TGTGCCAGCAGCATAGGGAAGGGGATCACTGAAGCTTTCTTT. Amino acids: CASSIGKGITEAFF.

There are many counts of this clonotype. This chain uses TRBV12-3 or TRBV12-4 with TRBJ2-7, with TRBD2 matching over 10 bases. Trimming took 5 bases from V and 6 from J; bases not matched to a gene: 7. CDR3 length: 14 residues. The CDR3 coding sequence is TGTGCCAGCAGTAACATAGCGGGAGGCCGCGAGCAGTACTTC. Residues: CASSNIAGGREQYF.

This clonotype was counted at least ten times. The chain is built from TRBV20-1 and TRBJ2-3; 10 bases align to TRBD2. This CDR3 contains 15 residues. In germline, CDR1 is DFQATT, CDR2 SNEGSKA (reference sequence). V was clipped by 4 bases and J by 4 bases; unmatched bases: 8. CDR3 amino acids: CSAIPLTSGPDTQYF. The DNA for the CDR3 is TGCAGTGCTATCCCATTGACTAGCGGGCCAGATACGCAGTATTTT.

This chain joins TRBV20-1 and TRBJ2-1; unclear D gene. This CDR3 has 15 amino acids. V was pared by 0 bases and J by 2 bases, with 11 bases between. Germline loops: CDR1 DFQATT, CDR2 SNEGSKA (reference sequence). The CDR3 spells CSARDPQKTYNEQFF. The DNA for the CDR3 is TGCAGTGCTAGAGATCCGCAGAAAACCTACAATGAGCAGTTCTTC.

This clonotype was detected many times. The chain joins TRBV5-1 to TRBJ1-6, with a possible D match to TRBD1 (6 bases). Germline CDR1 is SGHRS and CDR2 is YFSETQ. This CDR3 region has 16 residues. Trimming left V 4 bases short and J 0 bases short, with 11 bases between. CDR3 protein: CASSHLDSSYNSPLHF. The CDR3, as DNA: TGCGCCAGCAGCCACCTGGACAGCTCCTATAATTCACCCCTCCACTTT.

At least ten counts were recorded for this clonotype. The chain carries TRBV29-1 and TRBJ2-7; no clear D gene. Per germline, CDR1 SQVTM and CDR2 ANQGSEA. The V gene lost 3 bases and the J gene lost 3 bases, with 9 bases spanning the gap. CDR3 size: 12 residues. CDR3 DNA: TGCAGCGTTGAGGGCCCCAACTACGAGCAGTACTTC. Translation gives CSVEGPNYEQYF.

This clonotype occurred many times. This chain uses TRBV21-1 with TRBJ2-1; no check of the table's D call, TRBD2, against the DNA was made. TRBV21-1 is recorded as a pseudogene. CDR3 length: 11 amino acids. Written as DNA, the CDR3 is TGTGCCAGCAGCAAAAATGGAGGGCAGTTCTTC. Encoded protein: CASSKNGGQFF.

This chain connects TRBV11-2 to TRBJ2-3, with 11 bases aligning to TRBD1. Unmatched junction bases numbered 3, after V lost 3 bases and J lost 4 bases. Germline V gene lookup returns CDR1 SGHAT and CDR2 FQNNGV. This CDR3 has 15 residues. The CDR3: CASSFGQGAADTQYF. CDR3 bases: TGTGCCAGCAGCTTCGGACAGGGGGCGGCAGATACGCAGTATTTT. Full variable domain (remainder filled in from reference TRBV11-2 and TRBJ2-3): EAGVAQSPRYKIIEKRQSVAFWCNPISGHATLYWYQQILGQGPKLLIQFQNNGVVDDSQLPKDRFSAERLKGVDSTLKIQPAKLEDSAVYLCASSFGQGAADTQYFGPGTRLTVL.

This clonotype was picked up many times. This sequence joins TRBV5-1 and TRBJ2-7; 9 nucleotides line up with TRBD1. V shed 3 bases, J shed 5 bases, and the junction held 9 bases outside the gene matches. Per germline, CDR1 SGHRS and CDR2 YFSETQ. The CDR3 has 15 residues. The CDR3 DNA is TGCGCCAGCAGCTGGACACAGGGGGCTCGCGACGAGCAGTACTTC. This encodes CASSWTQGARDEQYF.

The chain combines TRBV15 with TRBJ1-4; D possibly corresponds to TRBD1 (5 bases). V was clipped by 1 base and J by 4 bases, with 13 bases between them. The CDR3 has 16 residues. Looked up from germline, CDR1 is LNHNV and CDR2 is YYDKDF (reference sequence). The CDR3 nucleotides are TGTGCCACCAGCAGAGGTCACGGACAACTTAATGAAAAACTGTTTTTT. Translating it yields CATSRGHGQLNEKLFF. The complete variable domain, with remaining parts taken from reference TRBV15 and TRBJ1-4, reads DAMVIQNPRYQVTQFGKPVTLSCSQTLNHNVMYWYQQKSSQAPKLLFHYYDKDFNNEADTPDNFQSRRPNTSFCFLDIRSPGLGDTAMYLCATSRGHGQLNEKLFFGSGTQLSVL.